The entry below describes one T cell receptor beta chain. Its target is unknown. RNA transcripts provided the source from which TCR beta CDR3 regions were amplified. The study used the HTBI primer set for a first-round RT-PCR of the TCR CDR3. In TCRdb, the multiplex PCR reads were re-called with MiXCR into one record per CDR3 protein. In the table there are approximately 98,000 distinct CDR3 sequences, roughly 37% of which are singletons. This entry belongs to a study of T cells in Graves' hyperthyroidism and ophthalmopathy. General study results and limits: The model identified upcoming ophthalmopathy a median approximately seven months ahead of onset. Blood samples included most of the expanded thyroid clonotypes exceeding 0.001. A 13 V-J model separated ophthalmopathy from stable hyperthyroidism.

If no ophthalmopathy progression occurred within 18 months, Graves' hyperthyroidism was stable. The CDR3 spans 14 residues. The V segment lost 2 bases and the J segment 8 bases; nucleotides outside the gene matches: 3. The V gene's germline CDR1 is DFQATT and CDR2 SNEGSKA (reference sequence). This sequence originates from a woman in her 30s with Graves' hyperthyroidism. The V call is TRBV20-1, the J call TRBJ2-5, with 15 bases aligning to TRBD2. The sample comprised peripheral blood or thyroid tissue (not recorded which). The CDR3 DNA follows: TGCAGTGCTAGATCGGGACTAGCGGGAGGTACCCAGTACTTC. Residues: CSARSGLAGGTQYF.